The clone carrying this TCR beta chain was counted only a few times. The antigen remains undetermined. TCRdb itself ran the reads through MiXCR, one entry per CDR3 protein. The sample lists about 680,000 distinct CDR3 sequences, around 24% occurring once. The sample belongs to a study of T cell repertoires in cytomegalovirus infection. The V end was cut by 5 bases, the J end by 2 bases, with 15 bases between. The CDR3 covers 16 residues. Germline values: CDR1 SGHVS, CDR2 FNYEAQ. The study, taken as a whole, reports: The ex vivo response showed dominance by HLA-C-restricted CMV-specific TCR beta clonotypes.

This chain uses TRBV7-6 with TRBJ2-2; possibly TRBD1 or TRBD2 for D (6 bases each). This sequence originates from a human donor in good health (CMV status not recorded). Some clones in this sample may be carry-over from other donors' samples. Specimen: CD8+ T cells from PBMCs. The CDR3 here is CASSPGEDVNTGELFF. CDR3 nucleotides: TGTGCCAGCAGCCCAGGGGAGGACGTAAACACCGGGGAGCTGTTTTTT.